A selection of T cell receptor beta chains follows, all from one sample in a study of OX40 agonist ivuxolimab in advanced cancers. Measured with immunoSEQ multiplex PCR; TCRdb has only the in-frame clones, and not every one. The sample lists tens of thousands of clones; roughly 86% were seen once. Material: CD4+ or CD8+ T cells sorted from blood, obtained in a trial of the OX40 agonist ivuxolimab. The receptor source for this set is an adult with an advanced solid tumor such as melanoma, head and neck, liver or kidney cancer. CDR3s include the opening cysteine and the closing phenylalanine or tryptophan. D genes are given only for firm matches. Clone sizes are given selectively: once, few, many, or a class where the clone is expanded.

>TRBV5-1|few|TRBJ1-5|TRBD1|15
CASSLAPGQGQPQHF
TGCGCCAGCAGCTTGGCCCCGGGACAGGGCCAGCCCCAGCATTTT
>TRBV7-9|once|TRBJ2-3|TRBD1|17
CASSLWLTGGFADTQYF
TGTGCCAGCAGCTTATGGTTGACAGGGGGATTCGCAGATACGCAGTATTTT
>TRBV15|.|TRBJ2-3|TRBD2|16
CATSRRLAGEGDTQYF
TGTGCCACCAGCAGACGACTAGCGGGAGAAGGGGATACGCAGTATTTT
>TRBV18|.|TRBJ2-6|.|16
CASAPGGSSGANVLTF
TGTGCCAGCGCCCCTGGGGGAAGTTCTGGGGCCAACGTCCTGACTTTC
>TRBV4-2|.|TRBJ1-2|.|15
CASSQDGGRSYGYTF
TGTGCCAGCAGCCAAGATGGGGGGCGAAGCTATGGCTACACCTTC
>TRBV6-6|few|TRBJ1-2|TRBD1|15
CASSYGGTGNYGYTF
TGTGCCAGCAGTTACGGTGGGACAGGGAACTATGGCTACACCTTC
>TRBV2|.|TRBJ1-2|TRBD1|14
CASRMTGDLYGYTF
TGTGCCAGCAGGATGACAGGGGACCTCTATGGCTACACCTTC
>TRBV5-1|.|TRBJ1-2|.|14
CASSLAVSNYGYTF
TGCGCCAGCAGCTTGGCGGTCAGTAACTATGGCTACACCTTC
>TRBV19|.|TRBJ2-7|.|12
CASSIFGSEQYF
TGTGCCAGTAGTATCTTTGGTTCCGAGCAGTACTTC
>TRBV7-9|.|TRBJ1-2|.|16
CASSLLGGRINYGYTF
TGTGCCAGCAGCCTGCTGGGAGGTCGTATCAACTATGGCTACACCTTC
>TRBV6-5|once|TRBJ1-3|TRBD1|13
CASSRQGLNTIYF
TGTGCCAGCAGTCGACAGGGACTAAACACCATATATTTT
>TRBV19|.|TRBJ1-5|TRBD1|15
CASSMGRGSNQPQHF
TGTGCCAGTAGTATGGGCAGGGGGAGCAATCAGCCCCAGCATTTT
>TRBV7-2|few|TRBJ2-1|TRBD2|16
CASSSSSGGIVNEQFF
TGTGCCAGCAGCTCTTCTAGCGGGGGGATAGTTAATGAGCAGTTCTTC
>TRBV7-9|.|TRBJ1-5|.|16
CASSPGGKGTMQPQHF
TGTGCCAGCAGCCCGGGGGGTAAGGGGACCATGCAGCCCCAGCATTTT
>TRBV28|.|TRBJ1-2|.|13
CASRLQAHYGYTF
TGTGCCAGCAGGTTACAGGCCCACTATGGCTACACCTTC
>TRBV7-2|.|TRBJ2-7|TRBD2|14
CASKNSGRASEQYF
TGTGCCAGCAAGAATAGCGGGAGGGCAAGCGAGCAGTACTTC
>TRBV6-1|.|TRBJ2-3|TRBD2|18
CASSARTSGNPSTDTQYF
TGTGCCAGCAGTGCTCGGACTAGCGGGAACCCGAGCACAGATACGCAGTATTTT
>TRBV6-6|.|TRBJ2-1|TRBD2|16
CASSYSGRGPYNEQFF
TGTGCCAGCAGTTATAGCGGGAGGGGGCCTTACAATGAGCAGTTCTTC
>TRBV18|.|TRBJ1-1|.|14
CASSPGAGNTEAFF
TGTGCCAGCTCACCAGGGGCCGGGAACACTGAAGCTTTCTTT
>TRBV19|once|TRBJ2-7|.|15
CASTQAYAGIYEQYF
TGTGCCAGTACACAGGCCTATGCAGGGATATACGAGCAGTACTTC
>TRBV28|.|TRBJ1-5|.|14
CASSFLRFNQPQHF
TGTGCCAGCAGTTTTTTGAGATTCAATCAGCCCCAGCATTTT
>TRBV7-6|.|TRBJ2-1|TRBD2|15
CASSSGLADYNEQFF
TGTGCCAGCAGCTCAGGACTAGCGGACTACAATGAGCAGTTCTTC
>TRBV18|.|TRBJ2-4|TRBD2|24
CASSSLVSRGGVAGRNLAKNIQYF
TGTGCCAGCTCAAGTTTGGTAAGTCGGGGCGGGGTAGCGGGGCGGAATTTAGCCAAAAACATTCAGTACTTC
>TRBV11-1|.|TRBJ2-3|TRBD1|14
CASRTDRGHDTQYF
TGTGCCAGCAGAACCGACAGGGGGCATGATACGCAGTATTTT
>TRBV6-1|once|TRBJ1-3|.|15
CASSEGGDSGNTIYF
TGTGCCAGCAGTGAAGGCGGGGACTCTGGAAACACCATATATTTT
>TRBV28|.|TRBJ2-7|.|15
CASRPHRDTPNEQYF
TGTGCCAGCAGGCCACACCGGGACACTCCTAACGAGCAGTACTTC
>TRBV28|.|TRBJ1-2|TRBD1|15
CASSLAGQGKRGYTF
TGTGCCAGCAGTTTAGCGGGACAGGGGAAGCGCGGCTACACCTTC
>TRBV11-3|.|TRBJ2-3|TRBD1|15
CASSPRTGLTDTQYF
TGTGCCAGCAGCCCGCGGACAGGTCTCACAGATACGCAGTATTTT
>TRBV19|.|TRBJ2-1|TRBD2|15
CASSIGGSTYNEQFF
TGTGCCAGTAGTATTGGCGGGAGCACCTACAATGAGCAGTTCTTC
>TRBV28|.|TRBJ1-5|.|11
CASSQNQPQHF
TGTGCCAGCAGCCAGAATCAGCCCCAGCATTTT
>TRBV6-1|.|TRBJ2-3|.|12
CASSDYTDTQYF
TGTGCCAGCAGTGACTACACAGATACGCAGTATTTT
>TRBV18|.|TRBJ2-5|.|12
CASSPPQETQYF
TGTGCCAGCTCGCCCCCTCAAGAGACCCAGTACTTC
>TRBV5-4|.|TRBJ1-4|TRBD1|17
CASSLVGTGATNEKLFF
TGTGCCAGCAGCTTGGTAGGGACAGGGGCGACTAATGAAAAACTGTTTTTT
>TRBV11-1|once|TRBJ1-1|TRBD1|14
CASSPRGTSTEAFF
TGTGCCAGCAGCCCCAGGGGGACATCCACTGAAGCTTTCTTT
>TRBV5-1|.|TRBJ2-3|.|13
CASSLEGTDTQYF
TGCGCCAGCAGCTTGGAGGGCACAGATACGCAGTATTTT
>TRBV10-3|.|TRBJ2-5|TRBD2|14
CAIGSGGSGETQYF
TGTGCCATAGGTTCGGGGGGATCTGGGGAGACCCAGTACTTC
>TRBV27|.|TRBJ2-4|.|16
CASSLGEPSLMNIQYF
TGTGCCAGCAGCCTAGGGGAGCCGAGTCTCATGAACATTCAGTACTTC
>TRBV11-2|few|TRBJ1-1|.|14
CASSLRSQSTEAFF
TGTGCCAGCAGCTTAAGGTCGCAGAGCACTGAAGCTTTCTTT
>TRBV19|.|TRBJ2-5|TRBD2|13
CASSVSGRETQYF
TGTGCCAGTAGTGTTAGCGGGAGAGAGACCCAGTACTTC
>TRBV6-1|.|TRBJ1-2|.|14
CASSASGPRNGYTF
TGTGCCAGCAGTGCTAGCGGTCCGAGGAATGGCTACACCTTC
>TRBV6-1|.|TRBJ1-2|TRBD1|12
CASRFGDSGYTF
TGTGCCAGCAGGTTTGGGGACAGTGGCTACACCTTC
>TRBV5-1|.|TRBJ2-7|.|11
CASSSSYEQYF
TGCGCCAGCAGCTCATCCTACGAGCAGTACTTC
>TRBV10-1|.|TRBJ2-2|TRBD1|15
CASSDTGDGTGELFF
TGCGCCAGCAGCGACACAGGGGATGGCACCGGGGAGCTGTTTTTT
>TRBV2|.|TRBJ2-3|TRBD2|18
CASSEAVWGGTSTDTQYF
TGTGCCAGCAGTGAAGCCGTTTGGGGGGGGACTAGCACAGATACGCAGTATTTT
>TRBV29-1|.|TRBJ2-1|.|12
CSVLLGENEQFF
TGCAGCGTACTTCTCGGTGAAAATGAGCAGTTCTTC
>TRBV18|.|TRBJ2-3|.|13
CASSPKSTDTQYF
TGTGCCAGCTCACCAAAGAGCACAGATACGCAGTATTTT
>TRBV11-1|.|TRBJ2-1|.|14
CASSLDTRWGEQFF
TGTGCCAGCAGCTTAGATACCCGGTGGGGCGAGCAGTTCTTC
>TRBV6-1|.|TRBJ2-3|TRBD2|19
CASSEKLAGGGGYTDTQYF
TGTGCCAGCAGTGAAAAGCTAGCGGGAGGGGGGGGTTACACAGATACGCAGTATTTT
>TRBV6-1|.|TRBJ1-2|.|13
CASNGRGNYGYTF
TGTGCCAGCAACGGCAGGGGTAACTATGGCTACACCTTC